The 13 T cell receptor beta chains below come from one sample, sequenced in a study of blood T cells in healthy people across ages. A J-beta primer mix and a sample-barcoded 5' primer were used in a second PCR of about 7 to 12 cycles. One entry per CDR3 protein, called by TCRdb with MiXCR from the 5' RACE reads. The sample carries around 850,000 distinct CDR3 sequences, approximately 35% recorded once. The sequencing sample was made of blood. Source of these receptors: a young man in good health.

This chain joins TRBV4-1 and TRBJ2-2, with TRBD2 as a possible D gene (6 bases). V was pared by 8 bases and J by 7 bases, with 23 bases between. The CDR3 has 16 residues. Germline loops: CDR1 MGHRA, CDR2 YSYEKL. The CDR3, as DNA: TGCGCCAGCGAACCGGGTGGAGGGTTTAGCATCGGGGAGCTGTTTTTT. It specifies CASEPGGGFSIGELFF.

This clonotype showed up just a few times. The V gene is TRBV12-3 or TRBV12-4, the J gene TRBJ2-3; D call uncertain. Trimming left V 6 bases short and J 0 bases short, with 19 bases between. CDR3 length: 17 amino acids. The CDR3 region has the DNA TGTGCCAGCAGCCAAATACAGACCCCAACTAGCACAGATACGCAGTATTTT. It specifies CASSQIQTPTSTDTQYF.

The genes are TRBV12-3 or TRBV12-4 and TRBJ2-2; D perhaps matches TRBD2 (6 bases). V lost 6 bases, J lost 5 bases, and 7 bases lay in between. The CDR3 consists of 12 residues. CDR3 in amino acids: CASREGTGELFF. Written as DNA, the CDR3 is TGTGCCAGCAGGGAGGGGACCGGGGAGCTGTTTTTT.

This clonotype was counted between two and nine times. CDR3 sequence reads: CASSRTSGVRDTQYF. CDR3 in DNA: TGTGCCAGCAGCAGGACTAGCGGGGTTCGGGATACGCAGTATTTT. The chain recombines TRBV6-6 with TRBJ2-3; TRBD2 aligns across 12 bases. Looked up from germline, CDR1 is MNHNY and CDR2 is SVGAGI (reference sequence). This CDR3 comprises 15 residues. V trimming: 6 bases; J trimming: 6 bases; junction bases outside the gene matches: 7.

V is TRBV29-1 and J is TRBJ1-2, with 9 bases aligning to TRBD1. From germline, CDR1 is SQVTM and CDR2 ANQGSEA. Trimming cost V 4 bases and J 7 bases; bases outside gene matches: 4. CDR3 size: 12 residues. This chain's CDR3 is CSVGGQGSGYTF. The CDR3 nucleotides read TGCAGCGTTGGGGGACAGGGTAGTGGCTACACCTTC.

The CDR3 region is CASSQDVTGAYGYTF. The CDR3 DNA reads as TGTGCCAGCAGCCAAGATGTGACAGGGGCCTATGGCTACACCTTC. The V call is TRBV4-2, the J call TRBJ1-2; 8 bases line up with TRBD1. Germline-derived CDR1 and CDR2 are LGHNA and YNFKEQ. This CDR3 is built from 15 residues. Trimming at V came to 0 bases and at J to 4 bases, leaving 4 bases not matched to a gene.

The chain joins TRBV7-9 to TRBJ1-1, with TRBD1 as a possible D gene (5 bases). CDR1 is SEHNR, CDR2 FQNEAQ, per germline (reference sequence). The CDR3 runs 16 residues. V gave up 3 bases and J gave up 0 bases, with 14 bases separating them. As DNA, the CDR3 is TGTGCCAGCAGCTTCGGCAGGGATACCTTGAACACTGAAGCTTTCTTT. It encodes CASSFGRDTLNTEAFF.

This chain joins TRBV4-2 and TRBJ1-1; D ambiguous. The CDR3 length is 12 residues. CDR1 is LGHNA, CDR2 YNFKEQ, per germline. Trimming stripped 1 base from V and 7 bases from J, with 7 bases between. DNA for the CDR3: TGTGCCAGCAGCCAAGGACCCAGTGAAGCTTTCTTT. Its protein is CASSQGPSEAFF.

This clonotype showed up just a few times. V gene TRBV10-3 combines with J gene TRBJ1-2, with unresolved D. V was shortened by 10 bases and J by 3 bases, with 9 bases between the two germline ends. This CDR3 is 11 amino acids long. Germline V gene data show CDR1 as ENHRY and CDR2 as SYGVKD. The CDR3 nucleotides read TGTGCCAGCCAGTCGGACTATGGCTACACCTTC. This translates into CASQSDYGYTF.

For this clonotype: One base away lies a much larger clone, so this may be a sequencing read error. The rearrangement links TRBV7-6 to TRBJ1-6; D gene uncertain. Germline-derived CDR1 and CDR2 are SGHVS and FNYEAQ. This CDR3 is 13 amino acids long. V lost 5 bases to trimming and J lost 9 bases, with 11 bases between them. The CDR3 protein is CASSRSRRSPLHF. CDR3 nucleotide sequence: TGTGCCAGCAGCCGCAGTCGGCGTTCACCCCTCCACTTT.

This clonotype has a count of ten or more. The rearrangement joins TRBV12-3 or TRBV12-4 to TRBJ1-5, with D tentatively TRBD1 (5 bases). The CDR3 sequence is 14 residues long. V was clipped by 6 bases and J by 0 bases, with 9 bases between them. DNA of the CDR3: TGTGCCAGCAGCCGCCAGGGTAGCAATCAGCCCCAGCATTTT. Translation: CASSRQGSNQPQHF.

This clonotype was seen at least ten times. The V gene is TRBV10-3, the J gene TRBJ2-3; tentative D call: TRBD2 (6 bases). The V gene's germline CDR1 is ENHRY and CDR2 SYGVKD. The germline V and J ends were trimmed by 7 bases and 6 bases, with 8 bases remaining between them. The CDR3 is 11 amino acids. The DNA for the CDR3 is TGTGCCATCACGCGGGGCGATACGCAGTATTTT. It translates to CAITRGDTQYF.

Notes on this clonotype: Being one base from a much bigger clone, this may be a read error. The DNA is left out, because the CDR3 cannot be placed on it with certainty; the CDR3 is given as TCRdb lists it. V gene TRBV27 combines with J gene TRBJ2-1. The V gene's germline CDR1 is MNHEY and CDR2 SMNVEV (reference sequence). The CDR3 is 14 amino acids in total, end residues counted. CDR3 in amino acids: CASSFGSGNNEQLF.